This TCR beta chain was captured in a study of response to subunit inactivated influenza vaccine. Losses at the gene ends were 3 bases for V and 6 bases for J; bases not matched to a gene: 2. Germline CDR1 and CDR2: MGHRA and YSYEKL. CDR3 length: 14 amino acids. One entry per CDR3 protein, called by TCRdb with MiXCR from the RT-PCR reads. This sample has hundreds of thousands of distinct CDR3 sequences, with roughly 23% found just once. Sequenced material: CD4+ T cells sorted from PBMCs, taken more than 4 days after vaccination. The clonotype originates from a man aged 50 or older who received an inactivated influenza vaccine. J is TRBJ1-5 and V is TRBV4-1; 10 bases are a match to TRBD1. CDR3 region: CASSHDRGPQPQHF. The CDR3 coding sequence is TGCGCCAGCAGCCATGACAGGGGGCCTCAGCCCCAGCATTTT.